This TCR beta chain was profiled in a study of cytomegalovirus exposure and HLA in healthy donors. The primer mix had 60 Vbeta and 13 Jbeta primers. The authors' processing: Around 11 million shared chains were among tens of millions of unique TCR beta chains counted in a later analysis. Sequencing was performed with immunoSEQ multiplex PCR; in TCRdb, only in-frame clones are kept and a portion is missing. V, J and clone size are taken as reported in that table, and D and trimming were inferred from the DNA itself. Of 150,000 or so clones in the sample, over 65% were seen once. This CDR3 has 15 amino acids. Between the trimmed V and J ends, which lost 0 bases and 0 bases, there was a span of 9 bases. CDR1 and CDR2 from the germline V gene are LGHNA and YSLEER.

This TCR came from a female donor in good health and CMV-seronegative. This chain uses TRBV4-3 with TRBJ2-7; D gene uncertain. Sequenced material: PBMCs. The CDR3: CASSQEGASSYEQYF. Here the CDR3 DNA reads TGCGCCAGCAGCCAAGAGGGCGCGTCCTCCTACGAGCAGTACTTC.